The present T cell receptor beta chain was sequenced within a study of a mutant IDH1 vaccine in newly diagnosed glioma. Study-level information: There were roughly 60% males and 37.5% females among treated patients, whose mean age was roughly 40 years. Broader study findings: Among all patients, vaccine-induced immune responses occurred in approximately 94%. Alterations occurring in top peripheral T cell clonotypes seemed unrelated to pseudoprogression.

Clones were read by immunoSEQ multiplex PCR, and TCRdb kept only the in-frame ones, dropping some. The repertoire has approximately 70,000 clones, roughly 78% of them found once; the top ten carry over 8%. The germline V and J ends were trimmed by 1 base and 3 bases, with 5 bases remaining between them. The CDR3 is made up of 13 amino acids. CDR1 SGHTA and CDR2 FQGNSA come from the germline V gene. Time point here: baseline, week 1 (first vaccination visit). The treatment was: pre-vaccination baseline after standard-of-care therapy. A remark on this clone: As yet, its antigen is unknown.

The sequence came from a man in his forties or fifties with glioma. The rearrangement uses TRBV7-2 and TRBJ2-3, with D unclear. The specimen comprised PBMCs, sampled from a glioma patient treated with radiotherapy, temozolomide or both. Here the CDR3 reads CASSLVGTDTQYF. CDR3 DNA sequence: TGTGCCAGCAGCTTAGTGGGGACAGATACGCAGTATTTT.